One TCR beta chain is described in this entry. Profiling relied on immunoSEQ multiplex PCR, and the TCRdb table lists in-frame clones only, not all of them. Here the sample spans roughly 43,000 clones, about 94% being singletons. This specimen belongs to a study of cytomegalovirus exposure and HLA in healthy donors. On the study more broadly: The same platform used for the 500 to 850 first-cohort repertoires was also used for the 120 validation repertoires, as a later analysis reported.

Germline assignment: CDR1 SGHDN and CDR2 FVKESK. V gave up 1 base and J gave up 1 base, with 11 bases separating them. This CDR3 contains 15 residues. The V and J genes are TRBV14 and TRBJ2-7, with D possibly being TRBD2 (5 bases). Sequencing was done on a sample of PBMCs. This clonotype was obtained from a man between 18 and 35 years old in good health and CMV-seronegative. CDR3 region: CASSQGVSGSYEQYF. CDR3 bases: TGTGCCAGCAGCCAAGGGGTTTCGGGGTCCTACGAGCAGTACTTC.